This T cell receptor beta chain emerged from a study of blood T cell repertoires in COVID-19. Study-wide context: Samples taken during acute and convalescent COVID-19 were collected in the United States, Italy and Spain. T cells, B-cell-depleted T cells, or PBMCs provided the cDNA or gDNA that served as material.

Trimming shortened V by 2 bases and J by 6 bases, and 14 bases separated the two germline ends. The CDR3 is 14 amino acids. The V gene's germline CDR1 is SGHKS and CDR2 YYEKEE (reference sequence). As handled by the study authors: Researchers report that nucleated cell counts were estimated from reference gene primer amplification. Sequenced by immunoSEQ multiplex PCR; TCRdb stores in-frame clones only, minus some. V, J and clone size reflect that table, while D and trimming were determined from the DNA. The table lists some 220,000 clones, 65% to 90% of them singletons. This sequence was found in a woman in her seventies with COVID-19, enrolled during active disease. The sequencing input was peripheral blood. This chain connects TRBV5-5 to TRBJ1-1; D is undetermined. CDR3: CASSFSPGGSEAFF. In nucleotides, the CDR3 is TGTGCCAGCAGCTTCTCGCCTGGAGGGTCTGAAGCTTTCTTT.